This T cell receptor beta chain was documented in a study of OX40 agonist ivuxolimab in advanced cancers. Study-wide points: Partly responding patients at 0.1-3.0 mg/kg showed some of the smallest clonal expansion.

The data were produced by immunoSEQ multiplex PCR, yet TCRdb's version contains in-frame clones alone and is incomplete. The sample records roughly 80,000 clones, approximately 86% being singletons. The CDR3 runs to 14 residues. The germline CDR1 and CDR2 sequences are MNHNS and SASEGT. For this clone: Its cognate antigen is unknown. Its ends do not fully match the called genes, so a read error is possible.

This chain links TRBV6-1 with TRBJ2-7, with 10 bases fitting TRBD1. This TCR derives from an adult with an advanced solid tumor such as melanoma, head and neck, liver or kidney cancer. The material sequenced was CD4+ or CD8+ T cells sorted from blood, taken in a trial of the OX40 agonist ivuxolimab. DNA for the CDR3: TGTGCCATCAGTGACGGACAGGGGGTAAACGAGCAGTACTTC. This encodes CAISDGQGVNEQYF.